These 32 T cell receptor beta chains share one sample of origin, sequenced in a study of OX40 agonist ivuxolimab in advanced cancers. Data came from immunoSEQ multiplex PCR; TCRdb stores just in-frame clones and leaves some out. The data contain 40,000 to 45,000 clones, about 80% of them singletons. This specimen was CD4+ or CD8+ T cells sorted from blood, taken in a trial of the OX40 agonist ivuxolimab. These receptors were obtained from an adult with an advanced solid tumor such as melanoma, head and neck, liver or kidney cancer.

The chain couples TRBV7-3 to TRBJ2-3, with D hard to call. The CDR3 totals 18 residues. Deletions cut 4 bases from V and 4 bases from J, with 24 bases between. The germline V gene has CDR1 SGHTA and CDR2 FQGTGA. CDR3 bases: TGTGCCAGCAGCTCATACTCCCGGACCGGCCTCAGCGCAGATACGCAGTATTTT. As protein: CASSSYSRTGLSADTQYF. The whole variable domain, filled in from reference TRBV7-3 and TRBJ2-3, reads GAGVSQTPSNKVTEKGKYVELRCDPISGHTALYWYRQSLGQGPEFLIYFQGTGAADDSGLPNDRFFAVRPEGSVSTLKIQRTERGDSAVYLCASSSYSRTGLSADTQYFGPGTRLTVL.

V usage is TRBV14 and J usage is TRBJ2-7; D possibly corresponds to TRBD2 (5 bases). CDR1 is SGHDN and CDR2 is FVKESK in the germline V gene. Trimming removed 4 bases at V and 3 bases at J, with 10 bases between. The CDR3 loop spans 13 amino acids. The DNA for the CDR3 is TGTGCCAGCAGCCCCGGACTTTTCTACGAGCAGTACTTC. This translates into CASSPGLFYEQYF.

The genes are TRBV11-3 and TRBJ2-3; D gene ambiguous. Germline values: CDR1 SGHNT, CDR2 YENEEA. Trimming pared 1 base from V and 4 bases from J, leaving 6 bases between. This CDR3 spans 13 amino acids. The CDR3 sequence is CASSLVKADTQYF. In DNA form, the CDR3 reads TGTGCCAGCAGCTTAGTGAAGGCAGATACGCAGTATTTT. Full variable domain (outside the CDR3, taken from reference TRBV11-3 and TRBJ2-3): EAGVVQSPRYKIIEKKQPVAFWCNPISGHNTLYWYLQNLGQGPELLIRYENEEAVDDSQLPKDRFSAERLKGVDSTLKIQPAELGDSAVYLCASSLVKADTQYFGPGTRLTVL.

V usage is TRBV28 and J usage is TRBJ2-7; 9 positions agree with TRBD2. The germline gives CDR1 MDHEN, CDR2 SYDVKM. This CDR3 spans 15 amino acids. V shed 3 bases, J shed 5 bases, and the junction held 8 bases outside the gene matches. The CDR3 DNA follows: TGTGCCAGCAGTTTCGGCGGGAGGGCCATTAACGAGCAGTACTTC. Encoded protein: CASSFGGRAINEQYF.

The V call is TRBV6-4, the J call TRBJ1-1; no definite D call. The CDR3 length is 12 residues. Germline loops: CDR1 MRHNA, CDR2 SNTAGT. Deletions cut 2 bases from V and 7 bases from J, with 8 bases between. In DNA form, the CDR3 reads TGTGCCAGCAGTGACAGGGAAGGTGAAGCTTTCTTT. It encodes CASSDREGEAFF.

This clone has only one observation. J is TRBJ1-2 and V is TRBV7-9; TRBD1 matches 9 bases. V lost 1 base and J lost 6; bases outside the gene matches: 3. The CDR3 runs 14 residues. Per germline, CDR1 SEHNR and CDR2 FQNEAQ (reference sequence). The CDR3 region is CASSLGTGVDGYTF. The DNA of the CDR3 is TGTGCCAGCAGCTTAGGGACAGGGGTGGATGGCTACACCTTC.

V and J are TRBV19 and TRBJ2-7; 7 bases match TRBD2. V was pared by 7 bases and J by 1 base, with 10 bases of the junction left unmatched. This CDR3 region has 15 residues. Germline V CDR1 and CDR2: LNHDA, SQIVND (reference sequence). This CDR3 reads CASTPEASGSYEQYF. DNA of the CDR3: TGTGCCAGTACCCCGGAGGCTAGCGGATCCTACGAGCAGTACTTC. Based on the CDR3 plus reference TRBV19 and TRBJ2-7, the full variable domain is DGGITQSPKYLFRKEGQNVTLSCEQNLNHDAMYWYRQDPGQGLRLIYYSQIVNDFQKGDIAEGYSVSREKKESFPLTVTSAQKNPTAFYLCASTPEASGSYEQYFGPGTRLTVT.

This clone was seen only once. J is TRBJ2-5 and V is TRBV6-6; 8 positions match TRBD2. The J segment lost 10 bases and the V segment lost 11 bases, leaving 9 bases of the junction unmatched. Germline CDR1 reads MNHNY; CDR2 reads SVGAGI (reference sequence). The CDR3 spans 11 residues. For the CDR3, the DNA is TGTGCCGGCACCCCGGGGGGGAGCCAGTACTTC. Amino acid sequence: CAGTPGGSQYF.

In its sample, this clone was seen a few times. The chain employs TRBV19 and TRBJ2-3, with 9 bases that match TRBD2. After removal of 5 bases from V and 4 bases from J, the junction contained 10 bases not matched to a gene. CDR3 size: 16 residues. CDR1 is LNHDA and CDR2 is SQIVND in the germline V gene (reference sequence). The CDR3 DNA reads TGTGCCAGTAGTGGGCGGCTAGCGGGACGGGCAGATACGCAGTATTTT. This sequence encodes CASSGRLAGRADTQYF.

The rearrangement uses TRBV19 and TRBJ2-6, with 8 nucleotides matching TRBD1. The CDR3 is made up of 14 amino acids. Germline V gives CDR1 LNHDA, CDR2 SQIVND (reference sequence). The trim removed 9 bases at V and 8 bases at J, leaving 9 bases unmatched. As DNA, the CDR3 is TGTGCCAGCCTCTGGACAGGGCTCTCCAACGTCCTGACTTTC. As protein: CASLWTGLSNVLTF.

The CDR3 here is CASSIGRYYGYTF. The CDR3 nucleotides read TGTGCCAGTAGTATCGGACGTTACTATGGCTACACCTTC. The V gene is TRBV19, the J gene TRBJ1-2; D gene unclear. The CDR3 runs 13 residues. V dropped 3 bases and J dropped 3 bases, with 8 bases sitting between them. Germline CDR1 LNHDA, CDR2 SQIVND (reference sequence). The variable domain in full, completed from reference TRBV19 and TRBJ1-2, reads DGGITQSPKYLFRKEGQNVTLSCEQNLNHDAMYWYRQDPGQGLRLIYYSQIVNDFQKGDIAEGYSVSREKKESFPLTVTSAQKNPTAFYLCASSIGRYYGYTFGSGTRLTVV.

The chain joins TRBV28 to TRBJ1-2; 7 bases are shared with TRBD1. After removal of 6 bases from V and 8 bases from J, the junction contained 9 bases not matched to a gene. This CDR3 has 13 residues. Germline loops: CDR1 MDHEN, CDR2 SYDVKM. CDR3 in DNA: TGTGCCAGCAGCGAACAGGGGAGAGTCGGCTACACCTTC. It encodes CASSEQGRVGYTF.

This clone has just one count. The V call is TRBV5-1, the J call TRBJ2-2; D tentatively reads TRBD1 or TRBD2 (5 bases each). Germline loops: CDR1 SGHRS, CDR2 YFSETQ. Trimming stripped 4 bases from V and 5 bases from J, with 18 bases between. The length of the CDR3 is 16 residues. The CDR3, as DNA: TGCGCCAGCAGCAATGGCAACGGGGCGAGGACCGGGGAGCTGTTTTTT. This translates into CASSNGNGARTGELFF.

The chain couples TRBV29-1 to TRBJ2-1; no clear D. This CDR3 spans 13 amino acids. Trimming cost V 2 bases and J 8 bases, with 13 bases left between them. Looked up from germline, CDR1 is SQVTM and CDR2 is ANQGSEA. The CDR3 sequence: CSVEPTVFDEQFF. In DNA, the CDR3 is TGCAGCGTTGAACCGACCGTGTTCGATGAGCAGTTCTTC.

The rearrangement joins TRBV27 to TRBJ2-3; 9 bases line up with TRBD2. CDR1 MNHEY and CDR2 SMNVEV come from the germline V gene (reference sequence). V shed 2 bases, J shed 8 bases, and the junction held 11 bases outside the gene matches. The CDR3 consists of 16 residues. The CDR3, as DNA: TGTGCCAGCAGTTTACGGGCCGGGACTAGCCCAAGTACGCAGTATTTT. It codes for CASSLRAGTSPSTQYF.

The V gene is TRBV2, the J gene TRBJ1-3; maybe TRBD1 (5 bases). Trimming cost V 6 bases and J 2 bases, with 11 bases left between them. Germline V gives CDR1 SNHLY, CDR2 FYNNEI. The CDR3 loop spans 14 amino acids. The CDR3: CASRTDYAGNTIYF. The CDR3 region has the DNA TGTGCCAGCAGGACAGACTACGCTGGAAACACCATATATTTT.

The chain couples TRBV6-1 to TRBJ2-3, with D tentatively TRBD2 (5 bases). Trimming removed 8 bases from V and 5 bases from J, with 11 bases in between. Germline V lookup: CDR1 MNHNS, CDR2 SASEGT. This CDR3 spans 12 amino acids. The CDR3, as DNA: TGTGCCAGCCGCGGGTGGGTAGATACGCAGTATTTT. It yields the protein CASRGWVDTQYF.

This sequence joins TRBV19 and TRBJ2-6; maybe TRBD2 (6 bases). The CDR3 totals 16 residues. V was shortened by 4 bases and J by 2 bases, with 12 bases between the two germline ends. Germline CDR1 is LNHDA and CDR2 is SQIVND (reference sequence). The CDR3 nucleotides are TGTGCCAGTAGTACAAGGAGGGCGCCTGGGGCCAACGTCCTGACTTTC. It translates to CASSTRRAPGANVLTF.

V gene TRBV4-1 combines with J gene TRBJ2-2; D not certain. V was shortened by 0 bases and J by 3 bases, with 8 bases between the two germline ends. Looked up from germline, CDR1 is MGHRA and CDR2 is YSYEKL. The CDR3 has 15 residues. The CDR3 reads CASSQDSAYTGELFF. The DNA for the CDR3 is TGCGCCAGCAGCCAAGATTCAGCGTACACCGGGGAGCTGTTTTTT.

The V gene is TRBV27, the J gene TRBJ2-3; D possibly corresponds to TRBD2 (5 bases). The CDR3 runs to 15 residues. Germline V gene sequence: CDR1 MNHEY, CDR2 SMNVEV (reference sequence). Trimming removed 3 bases from V and 0 bases from J, with 10 bases in between. The CDR3 here is CASSLRVPSTDTQYF. For the CDR3, the DNA is TGTGCCAGCAGTTTGAGGGTTCCGAGCACAGATACGCAGTATTTT.

Turning to this clone: One end of the junction varies from germline; a read error may be responsible. The V and J genes are TRBV4-3 and TRBJ2-5; D ambiguous. The CDR3 runs 14 residues. Germline CDR1 LGHNA, CDR2 YSLEER. Here the CDR3 DNA reads TGCGCCAGCAGCCAAGGGGGTGGGAAAGAGGCCCAGTACTTC. This codes for CASSQGGGKEAQYF.

The CDR3, as DNA: TGCGCCAGCAGCCAAGTGACCCATGAGACCCAGTACTTC. This encodes CASSQVTHETQYF. The rearrangement links TRBV4-1 to TRBJ2-5, with no clear D. This CDR3 contains 13 residues. The ends were cut back, 1 base at V and 5 bases at J, with 8 bases in the middle. In germline, CDR1 is MGHRA, CDR2 YSYEKL.

The CDR3 sequence: CASSPQAETYEQYF. In DNA, the CDR3 is TGCGCCAGCAGCCCGCAGGCAGAGACCTACGAGCAGTACTTC. The chain links TRBV5-1 to TRBJ2-7; D is ambiguous. V dropped 4 bases and J dropped 2 bases, with 13 bases sitting between them. This CDR3 spans 14 amino acids. The germline CDR1 and CDR2 sequences are SGHRS and YFSETQ. The entire variable domain, with the rest obtained from reference TRBV5-1 and TRBJ2-7, is as follows: KAGVTQTPRYLIKTRGQQVTLSCSPISGHRSVSWYQQTPGQGLQFLFEYFSETQRNKGNFPGRFSGRQFSNSRSEMNVSTLELGDSALYLCASSPQAETYEQYFGPGTRLTVT.

This chain joins TRBV7-7 and TRBJ2-1; 9 bases match TRBD2. Germline CDR1 reads SSHAT; CDR2 reads FNYEAQ (reference sequence). CDR3 length equals 15 residues. V lost 5 bases and J lost 8; bases outside the gene matches: 10. The CDR3 sequence: CASSPGLAGPDEQFF. As DNA, the CDR3 is TGTGCCAGCAGCCCTGGGCTAGCGGGACCAGATGAGCAGTTCTTC. The full variable domain, its missing parts supplied by reference TRBV7-7 and TRBJ2-1, is GAGVSQSPRYKVTKRGQDVTLRCDPISSHATLYWYQQALGQGPEFLTYFNYEAQPDKSGLPSDRFSAERPEGSISTLTIQRTEQRDSAMYRCASSPGLAGPDEQFFGPGTRLTVL.

The chain employs TRBV19 and TRBJ2-1; 10 nucleotides line up with TRBD1. The germline gives CDR1 LNHDA, CDR2 SQIVND (reference sequence). V lost 3 bases, J lost 3 bases, and 2 bases stayed unmatched. The CDR3 is 15 amino acids. The CDR3 bases are TGTGCCAGTAGTATTTGGACAGGGGGCTACAATGAGCAGTTCTTC. It encodes CASSIWTGGYNEQFF.

V is TRBV7-7 and J is TRBJ2-2; no clear D gene. The ends were cut back, 1 base at V and 6 bases at J, with 9 bases in the middle. In germline, CDR1 is SSHAT, CDR2 FNYEAQ (reference sequence). This CDR3 is 14 amino acids long. The CDR3 nucleotides read TGTGCCAGCAGCTTAGGGGGAATAGCCGGGGAGCTGTTTTTT. This encodes CASSLGGIAGELFF.

V and J are TRBV5-8 and TRBJ2-3; TRBD1 agrees at 9 bases. The CDR3 spans 19 residues. Germline-derived CDR1 and CDR2 are SGHTS and YDEGEE. J was trimmed by 0 bases and V by 4 bases; bases with no gene match: 15. The CDR3 nucleotides read TGTGCCAGCAGCCGATACACCGGGACAGGGAGGCTTAGCACAGATACGCAGTATTTT. Amino acid sequence: CASSRYTGTGRLSTDTQYF.

The V and J genes are TRBV19 and TRBJ2-5; 9 bases align to TRBD1. V gave up 6 bases and J gave up 5 bases; unmatched junction bases: 4. The CDR3 length is 13 residues. From germline, CDR1 is LNHDA and CDR2 SQIVND (reference sequence). CDR3 amino acids: CASSDRGVETQYF. CDR3 DNA sequence: TGTGCCAGTAGCGACAGGGGGGTGGAGACCCAGTACTTC.

The chain is built from TRBV7-2 and TRBJ2-3, with D perhaps matching TRBD2 (6 bases). With 7 bases removed from V and 0 bases from J, the gap between germline ends came to 14 bases. CDR1 is SGHTA, CDR2 FQGNSA, per germline. This CDR3 contains 15 residues. The CDR3 DNA is TGTGCCAGCAAGCCCGGGACTTGGAGCACAGATACGCAGTATTTT. Translating gives CASKPGTWSTDTQYF.

This rearrangement joins TRBV11-2 to TRBJ1-4, with 10 bases matching TRBD1. Germline V gene sequence: CDR1 SGHAT, CDR2 FQNNGV. The V and J ends lost 6 bases and 4 bases, in that order; junction bases with no gene match: 5. The CDR3 is 15 amino acids. In nucleotides, the CDR3 is TGTGCCAGCAGGCCAGACAGGGGGCATAATGAAAAACTGTTTTTT. Its translation: CASRPDRGHNEKLFF.

V and J are TRBV19 and TRBJ1-2; D is perhaps TRBD1 (5 bases). Trimming removed 3 bases at V and 5 bases at J, with 13 bases between. The V gene's germline CDR1 is LNHDA and CDR2 SQIVND (reference sequence). The CDR3 covers 14 residues. CDR3 DNA: TGTGCCAGTAGTATCCGGGGCGCGGATTATGGCTACACCTTC. Translated: CASSIRGADYGYTF.

The chain combines TRBV27 with TRBJ1-4; the D gene is possibly TRBD1 (6 bases). The CDR3 has 15 amino acids. V lost 5 bases, J lost 4 bases, and 14 bases lay in between. The germline CDR1 and CDR2 sequences are MNHEY and SMNVEV (reference sequence). The DNA for the CDR3 is TGTGCCAGCAGTCTAACCAGGGGAGGTAATGAAAAACTGTTTTTT. This gives the protein CASSLTRGGNEKLFF.